The present T cell receptor beta chain was sequenced within a study of cytomegalovirus exposure and HLA in healthy donors. Whole-study findings and limits: With later analysis, a missense DCLRE1C variant became linked to TCR beta V- and J-gene trimming. Under in vitro conditions, three CMV-associated chains were confirmed as specific for CMV antigens.

This clone is a singleton in its sample. Its specificity is not known. This CDR3 has 13 residues. V was clipped by 4 bases and J by 0 bases, with 7 bases between them. CDR1 and CDR2 (germline): SGHNT, YYREEE (reference sequence). The primer mix had 60 Vbeta and 13 Jbeta primers. Profiling relied on immunoSEQ multiplex PCR, and the TCRdb table lists in-frame clones only, not all of them. The data contain 100,000 to 150,000 clones, roughly 83% of them singletons. The material sequenced was PBMCs. The origin of this receptor is a man between 18 and 35 years old in good health and CMV-seropositive. The chain uses TRBV5-4 and TRBJ1-1; TRBD1 might be the D (6 bases). The CDR3: CASSGGMNTEAFF. Here the CDR3 DNA reads TGTGCCAGCAGCGGGGGCATGAACACTGAAGCTTTCTTT.